Each of the 24 T cell receptor beta chains below was sequenced from the same sample in a study of T cells in women clearing cervical HPV infection. Some clones are missing from TCRdb's copy, which holds only in-frame ones; the method was immunoSEQ multiplex PCR. The sample has about 41,000 clones. The sample was blood buffy coat. These receptors were taken from a woman between 18 and 70 years old with a cervical HPV16 infection that either progressed to CIN3+ or cleared (not recorded which).

Remarks on this clone: The CDR3 goes on 3 residues after the read ends, and that part is filled in from the germline J gene. The rearrangement joins TRBV5-5 to TRBJ2-2; D uncertain. Germline V CDR1 and CDR2: SGHKS, YYEKEE (reference sequence). V was shortened by 1 base and J by 7 bases, with 5 bases between the two germline ends. The CDR3 spans 12 residues. The CDR3 sequence: CASSLTYGELFF. The CDR3 DNA, read in part, is TGTGCCAGCAGCTTGACCTACGGGGAG.

The DNA read from the CDR3 is TGTGCCAGCAGCTTTCAGGGCGGGGGGGCCGTCACAGATACG. It yields the protein CASSFQGGGAVTDT. The whole CDR3 protein is CASSFQGGGAVTDTQYF. V is TRBV7-6 and J is TRBJ2-3; 9 bases fit TRBD2. Read sequence stops 3 residues before the CDR3 end, and the germline J gene provides the missing end. Germline lookup yields CDR1 SGHVS and CDR2 FNYEAQ. CDR3 length: 17 amino acids. Germline trimming cut 3 bases from V and 2 bases from J; bases unmatched to any gene: 9.

Points on this clone: Read sequence stops 3 residues before the CDR3 end, and the germline J gene provides the missing end. The chain uses TRBV28 and TRBJ2-5, with D maybe TRBD1 (6 bases). CDR1 is MDHEN, CDR2 SYDVKM, per germline. Trimming took 11 bases from V and 2 from J, leaving 15 bases between them. The CDR3 loop spans 13 amino acids. CDR3 sequence reads: CAGQTGQQETQYF. CDR3 DNA, as far as it was read: TGTGCCGGCCAAACAGGGCAGCAAGAGACC.

About this clone itself: Sequencing ends 3 residues short of the CDR3 end; the germline J gene provides the rest. V gene TRBV5-4 combines with J gene TRBJ2-5; D possibly corresponds to TRBD1 (6 bases). V lost 4 bases and J 2 bases, leaving 12 bases between the germline ends. The CDR3 totals 14 residues. CDR1 and CDR2 from the germline V gene are SGHNT and YYREEE (reference sequence). CDR3: CASSTGQIQETQYF. The sequenced part of the CDR3 DNA is TGTGCCAGCAGCACCGGACAGATACAAGAGACC.

Concerning this clone: With the read ending 3 residues before the CDR3 end, the germline J gene is used to fill in that end. The J gene is TRBJ2-7, the V gene TRBV13, with 7 positions matching TRBD2. The CDR3 covers 20 residues. Germline lookup yields CDR1 PRHDT and CDR2 FYEKMQ (reference sequence). V lost 5 bases and J lost 3; bases outside the gene matches: 25. CDR3 region: CASSQTRFKIRDYTYYEQYF. The CDR3 bases that were read are TGTGCCAGCAGCCAGACCCGGTTTAAGATCCGGGACTACACATACTACGAG. Looking up the rest from reference TRBV13 and TRBJ2-7 gives the full variable domain: AAGVIQSPRHLIKEKRETATLKCYPIPRHDTVYWYQQGPGQDPQFLISFYEKMQSDKGSIPDRFSAQQFSDYHSELNMSSLELGDSALYFCASSQTRFKIRDYTYYEQYFGPGTRLTVT.

Worth noting for this clone: The read is 3 residues too short to cover the CDR3 end, so that end is filled in from the germline J gene. The V call is TRBV19, the J call TRBJ2-1; 12 bases map to TRBD2. This CDR3 contains 19 residues. Looked up from germline, CDR1 is LNHDA and CDR2 is SQIVND (reference sequence). The V segment lost 7 bases and the J segment 1 base; nucleotides outside the gene matches: 14. CDR3 loop: CASTMRTGLAGGSYNEQFF. The sequenced CDR3 bases are TGTGCCAGTACTATGAGGACAGGCCTAGCGGGAGGGTCCTACAATGAG.

On this clone: The read falls 3 residues short of the CDR3 end, and the missing part is taken from the germline J gene. The chain is built from TRBV5-1 and TRBJ1-5; TRBD1 is a possible D gene (5 bases). V was clipped by 0 bases and J by 4 bases, with 11 bases between them. Germline V gives CDR1 SGHRS, CDR2 YFSETQ. This CDR3 has 15 residues. The CDR3 bases that were read are TGCGCCAGCAGCTTGGCGGGGGAACTTAATCAGCCC. Translating gives CASSLAGELNQP. The whole CDR3 protein is CASSLAGELNQPQHF.

The CDR3 sequence: CASSSAGTGAYEQYF. The covered CDR3 bases are TGTGCCAGCAGTTCCGCCGGGACAGGGGCCTACGAG. V is TRBV28 and J is TRBJ2-7, with 10 bases aligning to TRBD1. The read falls 3 residues short of the CDR3 end, and the missing part is taken from the germline J gene. The ends lost 4 bases at V and 2 bases at J; junction bases unmatched: 5. The germline V gene encodes CDR1 MDHEN and CDR2 SYDVKM. The CDR3 runs to 15 residues.

Points on this clone: The CDR3 goes on 3 residues after the read ends, and that part is filled in from the germline J gene. The chain is built from TRBV28 and TRBJ1-6; D may be TRBD1 (5 bases). Trimming removed 1 base from V and 2 bases from J, with 9 bases in between. Germline V gene lookup returns CDR1 MDHEN and CDR2 SYDVKM. The CDR3 has 16 residues. CDR3 sequence: CASSLFRRAYNSPLHF. The CDR3 bases that were read are TGTGCCAGCAGTTTATTCCGCAGGGCCTATAATTCACCC.

This CDR3 reads CASSFSANSNQPQHF. CDR3 DNA (partial): TGTGCCAGCAGCTTTTCCGCTAATAGCAATCAGCCC. V is TRBV7-8 and J is TRBJ1-5; no clear D. The read stops 3 residues short of the end of the CDR3; the missing end is completed from the germline J gene. The CDR3 spans 15 residues. The V end lost 3 bases, the J end lost 0 bases, and 9 bases lay between the germline ends. Per the germline V gene, CDR1 is SGHVS and CDR2 is FQNEAQ.

A remark on this clone: The read ends 3 residues early relative to the CDR3; the germline J gene fills the gap. The chain recombines TRBV6-1 with TRBJ2-7; possibly TRBD2 for D (6 bases). The V gene lost 4 bases and the J gene lost 1 base, with 8 bases spanning the gap. In germline, CDR1 is MNHNS, CDR2 SASEGT. CDR3 size: 13 residues. The DNA read from the CDR3 is TGTGCCAGCAGTGTACGGGGGTCCTACGAG. This encodes CASSVRGSYE. In full, the CDR3 is CASSVRGSYEQYF.

Points on this clone: Sequencing ends 3 residues short of the CDR3 end; the germline J gene provides the rest. The chain uses TRBV4-1 and TRBJ1-1; D is unclear. Germline V gene lookup returns CDR1 MGHRA and CDR2 YSYEKL. Deletions cut 0 bases from V and 3 bases from J, with 8 bases between. CDR3 length: 14 residues. The DNA read from the CDR3 is TGCGCCAGCAGCCAAGACAAGGTCCACACTGAA. This sequence encodes CASSQDKVHTE. The complete CDR3 protein is CASSQDKVHTEAFF.

About this clone: With the read ending 3 residues before the CDR3 end, the germline J gene is used to fill in that end. The chain recombines TRBV7-9 with TRBJ2-3; no clear D. Trimming took 4 bases from V and 1 from J, leaving 6 bases between them. Germline CDR1 and CDR2: SEHNR and FQNEAQ (reference sequence). The CDR3 runs to 13 residues. The CDR3 is CASSSSGTDTQYF. CDR3 bases read: TGTGCCAGCAGCTCGAGCGGCACAGATACG.

With respect to this clone: The read terminates 3 residues ahead of where the CDR3 ends, so the germline J gene completes it. The chain employs TRBV12-3 or TRBV12-4 and TRBJ1-1, with no clear D. V lost 0 bases and J 1 base, leaving 9 bases between the germline ends. The CDR3 length is 15 residues. The CDR3 is CASSLAQHPNTEAFF. The covered CDR3 bases are TGTGCCAGCAGTTTAGCGCAACACCCGAACACTGAA.

With regard to this clone: The read gets to within 3 residues of the CDR3 end, and the germline J gene fills in the rest. The chain combines TRBV6-1 with TRBJ1-4, with 9 bases matching TRBD1. Germline assignment: CDR1 MNHNS and CDR2 SASEGT. Unmatched junction bases numbered 5, after V lost 1 base and J lost 5 bases. The CDR3 length is 16 residues. CDR3 protein: CASSEGQGEINEKLFF. CDR3 DNA (partial): TGTGCCAGCAGTGAAGGACAGGGGGAGATAAATGAAAAA.

As to this clone: The CDR3 end falls 3 residues outside the read, so it is completed with the germline J gene. The chain carries TRBV5-1 and TRBJ2-1; 14 nucleotides match TRBD2. Germline V lookup: CDR1 SGHRS, CDR2 YFSETQ. CDR3 length: 17 residues. V gave up 2 bases and J gave up 4 bases; unmatched junction bases: 5. The CDR3 DNA, read in part, is TGCGCCAGCAGCTTCATGGGACTAGCGGGAGTTTACAATGAG. This sequence encodes CASSFMGLAGVYNE. The entire CDR3 is CASSFMGLAGVYNEQFF.

In regard to this clone: From the germline J gene comes the end of the CDR3, since the read stops 3 residues before it. This chain links TRBV7-8 with TRBJ1-2; D is undetermined. The germline gives CDR1 SGHVS, CDR2 FQNEAQ. The CDR3 loop spans 17 amino acids. Trimming left V 0 bases short and J 3 bases short, with 17 bases between. The CDR3 loop is CASSLASGTNYYYGYTF. CDR3 DNA, as far as it was read: TGTGCCAGCAGCTTAGCGAGTGGAACTAACTACTACTATGGC.

Concerning this clone: The CDR3 is cut off 3 residues early in the read; its end comes from the germline J gene. V and J are TRBV10-2 and TRBJ2-1, with D perhaps matching TRBD2 (6 bases). CDR1 WSHSY and CDR2 SAAADI come from the germline V gene. Trimming removed 5 bases at V and 3 bases at J, with 14 bases between. The CDR3 extends over 15 amino acids. Partial CDR3 DNA: TGCGCCAGCAGTTCCCGGGACTCCCTCTACAATGAG. It specifies CASSSRDSLYNE. In full, the CDR3 reads CASSSRDSLYNEQFF.

Remarks on this clone: The read gets to within 3 residues of the CDR3 end, and the germline J gene fills in the rest. V gene TRBV24-1 combines with J gene TRBJ2-7, with no clear D. From germline, CDR1 is KGHDR and CDR2 SFDVKD. The CDR3 consists of 12 residues. V lost 7 bases and J 1 base, leaving 7 bases between the germline ends. The chain's CDR3 is CATSGGSYEQYF. Incomplete CDR3 DNA: TGTGCCACCAGCGGCGGATCCTACGAG.

A remark on this clone: The read stops 3 residues short of the end of the CDR3; the missing end is completed from the germline J gene. The chain links TRBV4-1 to TRBJ2-5, with 14 bases lining up with TRBD2. The length of the CDR3 is 17 residues. Germline V CDR1 and CDR2: MGHRA, YSYEKL. With 5 bases clipped from V and 2 bases from J, the junction kept 7 bases outside the gene matches. CDR3 region: CASSEGGTSGSQETQYF. Partial CDR3 DNA: TGCGCCAGCAGCGAAGGAGGGACTAGCGGGAGTCAAGAGACC.

The CDR3 DNA, read in part, is TGTGCCAGCAGTGTTCGGGGGGCCGGGGAG. This sequence encodes CASSVRGAGE. The whole CDR3 protein reads CASSVRGAGELFF. This sequence joins TRBV6-1 and TRBJ2-2, with 7 nucleotides matching TRBD2. The read stops 3 residues short of the end of the CDR3; the missing end is completed from the germline J gene. CDR1 is MNHNS and CDR2 is SASEGT in the germline V gene. The CDR3 length is 13 residues. V was pared by 4 bases and J by 6 bases, with 2 bases of the junction left unmatched.

In regard to this clone: Sequencing ends 3 residues short of the CDR3 end; the germline J gene provides the rest. The chain recombines TRBV2 with TRBJ1-1; D remains ambiguous. The CDR3 is 12 amino acids. Trimming shortened V by 6 bases and J by 3 bases, and 8 bases separated the two germline ends. Per the germline V gene, CDR1 is SNHLY and CDR2 is FYNNEI. The sequenced CDR3 bases are TGTGCCAGCAGATCGAGGGACACTGAA. It codes for CASRSRDTE. From start to end, the CDR3 is CASRSRDTEAFF.

Regarding this clone: The sequence runs out 3 residues before the end of the CDR3; the remainder is reconstructed from the germline J gene. The V gene is TRBV2, the J gene TRBJ1-2; 11 bases align to TRBD1. There are 17 residues in the CDR3. Germline values: CDR1 SNHLY, CDR2 FYNNEI. The V segment lost 8 bases and the J segment 2 bases; nucleotides outside the gene matches: 13. CDR3 amino acids: CASRRGTGGELNYGYTF. CDR3 DNA, as far as it was read: TGTGCCAGCCGGCGAGGGACAGGGGGGGAACTAAACTATGGC.

On this clone: The sequenced fragment ends 3 residues before the CDR3 boundary, so the rest is inferred from the germline J gene. The J gene is TRBJ1-5, the V gene TRBV20-1, with 8 bases lining up with TRBD1. The junction had 5 bases not matched to a gene; V was cut back by 3 bases and J by 1 base. CDR3 length equals 15 residues. Germline lookup yields CDR1 DFQATT and CDR2 SNEGSKA (reference sequence). The CDR3 sequence: CSASSGGASNQPQHF. The CDR3 bases that were read are TGCAGTGCTAGTTCAGGGGGCGCGAGCAATCAGCCC.